This entry is about one T cell receptor (beta chain). The target antigen is unknown. The V and J ends lost 3 bases and 7 bases respectively, with 9 bases between them. The CDR3 sequence is 13 residues long. The germline gives CDR1 LNHDA, CDR2 SQIVND (reference sequence). Researchers ran the PCR with 60 Vbeta and 13 Jbeta primers. Produced via immunoSEQ multiplex PCR; TCRdb's table is partial and in-frame only. This table has roughly 93,000 clones, roughly 72% appearing once. This sample was included in a study of cytomegalovirus exposure and HLA in healthy donors. Study observations and caveats: The investigators catalogued 150 to 200 TCR beta chains as cytomegalovirus-associated.

The origin of this receptor is a man aged 30-40 years in good health and CMV-seronegative. This chain links TRBV19 with TRBJ1-4; D is unresolved. The sequenced sample consisted of PBMCs. CDR3 amino acids: CASSIEAGEKLFF. The CDR3 coding sequence is TGTGCCAGTAGTATCGAAGCTGGTGAAAAACTGTTTTTT.